These 31 T cell receptor beta chains share one sample of origin, sequenced in a study of T cell repertoires in cytomegalovirus infection. These TCRs' antigens remain unknown. TCRdb reprocessed the reads via MiXCR and lists one record per CDR3 protein. The top ten hold approximately 60% of the sample, which has 200,000 or so distinct CDR3 sequences, about 38% seen once. This sample comprised CD8+ T cells from cultured PBMCs, obtained from culture after CMV antigen stimulation. The receptors shown here come from a human donor in good health (CMV status not recorded). Some clones in this sample may be carry-over from other donors' samples.

This clonotype was seen at least ten times. V and J are TRBV7-2 and TRBJ2-3, with 11 positions matching TRBD2. With V trimmed by 4 bases and J by 3 bases, 6 bases remained unmatched. Germline-derived CDR1 and CDR2 are SGHTA and FQGNSA. The CDR3 contains 16 residues. The CDR3: CASSSRLAGPTDTQYF. DNA for the CDR3: TGTGCCAGCAGCTCCAGACTAGCGGGGCCGACAGATACGCAGTATTTT.

This clonotype was counted many times. The chain carries TRBV5-6 and TRBJ1-2; D is uncertain. Trimming removed 2 bases at V and 1 base at J, with 15 bases between. This CDR3 is built from 16 residues. CDR1 is SGHDT, CDR2 YYEEEE, per germline. CDR3 in amino acids: CASSLLTRSDNYGYTF. The CDR3 bases are TGTGCCAGCAGCTTATTGACACGTTCCGATAACTATGGCTACACCTTC. Using reference TRBV5-6 and TRBJ1-2 for the parts outside the CDR3, the full variable domain is DAGVTQSPTHLIKTRGQQVTLRCSPKSGHDTVSWYQQALGQGPQFIFQYYEEEERQRGNFPDRFSGHQFPNYSSELNVNALLLGDSALYLCASSLLTRSDNYGYTFGSGTRLTVV.

The CDR3 DNA sequence: TGTGCCAGCAGCCCCCCGGTGGCGGGAGCGTGGGAGCAGTACTTC. Translating gives CASSPPVAGAWEQYF. This chain links TRBV7-1 with TRBJ2-7, with 7 bases aligning to TRBD2. TRBV7-1 is given ORF status, its function remaining uncertain. V dropped 5 bases and J dropped 7; count of bases not matched to a gene: 14. This CDR3 spans 15 amino acids.

V and J are TRBV10-2 and TRBJ1-3; D is unresolved. The CDR3 loop spans 13 amino acids. The germline gives CDR1 WSHSY, CDR2 SAAADI. Trimming took 5 bases from V and 8 from J, leaving 13 bases between them. DNA for the CDR3: TGCGCCAGCAGTCCGGACGGGCCGGACACCATATATTTT. Translated: CASSPDGPDTIYF.

This clonotype was recorded a few times. The chain recombines TRBV20-1 with TRBJ1-5, with D perhaps matching TRBD1 (6 bases). The CDR3 has 16 amino acids. Looked up from germline, CDR1 is DFQATT and CDR2 is SNEGSKA (reference sequence). Trimming removed 3 bases from V and 1 base from J, with 16 bases in between. CDR3 region: CSARQGTGQSNQPQHF. The DNA for the CDR3 is TGCAGTGCTAGGCAGGGGACCGGTCAAAGCAATCAGCCCCAGCATTTT.

This clonotype was found a few times. The gene calls are TRBV7-9 and TRBJ2-2; D may be TRBD1 (7 bases). The CDR3 runs 17 residues. The V gene's germline CDR1 is SEHNR and CDR2 FQNEAQ (reference sequence). The V end was cut by 3 bases, the J end by 3 bases, with 17 bases between. The CDR3 reads CASSFPTGRRDTGELFF. The CDR3, as DNA: TGTGCCAGCAGCTTCCCGACAGGGCGGAGGGACACCGGGGAGCTGTTTTTT.

CDR3 sequence: CASSLYARQGGAEAFF. Here the CDR3 DNA reads TGCGCCAGCAGCTTATATGCACGGCAGGGAGGTGCTGAAGCTTTCTTT. The chain links TRBV5-1 to TRBJ1-1, with D possibly being TRBD1 (5 bases). Trimming shortened V by 2 bases and J by 6 bases, and 20 bases separated the two germline ends. This CDR3 is built from 16 residues. The germline gives CDR1 SGHRS, CDR2 YFSETQ.

Many counts were recorded for this clonotype. The chain carries TRBV7-6 and TRBJ1-1, with 8 bases identical to TRBD1. This CDR3 spans 14 amino acids. Germline CDR1 SGHVS, CDR2 FNYEAQ. The J segment lost 0 bases and the V segment lost 3 bases, leaving 0 bases of the junction unmatched. CDR3 protein: CASSLDRVNTEAFF. The DNA for the CDR3 is TGTGCCAGCAGCTTGGACAGGGTGAACACTGAAGCTTTCTTT.

This clonotype was counted only a few times. This chain links TRBV19 with TRBJ1-2, with 7 bases that match TRBD1. Germline V gives CDR1 LNHDA, CDR2 SQIVND (reference sequence). V shed 5 bases and J 0 bases; nucleotides not matched to a gene: 9. This CDR3 comprises 16 residues. CDR3 sequence (DNA): TGTGCCAGTAGTCCGCGGACAGGCGTCTCTAACTATGGCTACACCTTC. It yields the protein CASSPRTGVSNYGYTF.

A few counts support this clonotype. The chain recombines TRBV7-2 with TRBJ2-1; D gene uncertain. The CDR3 consists of 13 residues. The germline V and J ends were trimmed by 1 base and 8 bases, with 9 bases remaining between them. Germline V lookup: CDR1 SGHTA, CDR2 FQGNSA. The CDR3 DNA sequence: TGTGCCAGCAGCTTAGGCACTCACTATGAGCAGTTCTTC. Residues: CASSLGTHYEQFF. Full variable domain (rest looked up from reference TRBV7-2 and TRBJ2-1): GAGVSQSPSNKVTEKGKDVELRCDPISGHTALYWYRQSLGQGLEFLIYFQGNSAPDKSGLPSDRFSAERTGGSVSTLTIQRTQQEDSAVYLCASSLGTHYEQFFGPGTRLTVL.

This clonotype was seen only a few times. V is TRBV4-1 and J is TRBJ1-5, with a weak D call TRBD1 (5 bases). V was cut by 0 bases and J by 9 bases, with 21 bases left in between. The CDR3 covers 17 residues. Germline V gives CDR1 MGHRA, CDR2 YSYEKL. CDR3 DNA: TGCGCCAGCAGCCAAGAGGGGATCGCAGGGAAAGGTGGGCCCCAGCATTTT. Its translation is CASSQEGIAGKGGPQHF.

This clonotype showed up just a few times. The V and J genes are TRBV28 and TRBJ1-2; D is ambiguous. This CDR3 has 15 amino acids. In germline, CDR1 is MDHEN, CDR2 SYDVKM. The V end lost 5 bases, the J end lost 0 bases, and 13 bases lay between the germline ends. DNA for the CDR3: TGTGCCAGCAGTCCATACAACCAGGCTAACTATGGCTACACCTTC. This encodes CASSPYNQANYGYTF.

In DNA, the CDR3 is TGTGCCACCAGTGATACCGACGGGCGCAGCTCTGGAAACACCATATATTTT. It codes for CATSDTDGRSSGNTIYF. V usage is TRBV24-1 and J usage is TRBJ1-3; no clear D gene. The V end was cut by 3 bases, the J end by 0 bases, with 14 bases between. The CDR3 has 17 residues. Per the germline V gene, CDR1 is KGHDR and CDR2 is SFDVKD.

This clonotype was detected many times. The chain is built from TRBV7-3 and TRBJ1-3; D not resolved. Trimming stripped 1 base from V and 0 bases from J, with 1 base between. The germline CDR1 and CDR2 sequences are SGHTA and FQGTGA. The CDR3 is 13 residues long. DNA of the CDR3: TGTGCCAGCAGCTTAAACTCTGGAAACACCATATATTTT. It yields the protein CASSLNSGNTIYF.

This sequence joins TRBV28 and TRBJ1-1; maybe TRBD1 (6 bases). Between the trimmed V and J ends, which lost 3 bases and 1 base, there was a span of 15 bases. Germline assignment: CDR1 MDHEN and CDR2 SYDVKM. There are 16 residues in the CDR3. CDR3 in DNA: TGTGCCAGCAGTTTGCAGATTGGACAGCCGAACACTGAAGCTTTCTTT. Amino acids: CASSLQIGQPNTEAFF.

This clonotype was observed a handful of times. The CDR3 sequence is CASSYDSQGFEQYF. For the CDR3, the DNA is TGTGCCAGCAGTTATGACAGCCAGGGATTCGAGCAGTACTTC. V and J are TRBV6-5 and TRBJ2-7, with D possibly matching TRBD1 (5 bases). Germline V gives CDR1 MNHEY, CDR2 SVGAGI. There are 14 residues in the CDR3. V was cut by 3 bases and J by 6 bases, with 15 bases left in between.

Concerning this clonotype itself: The junction and the germline gene differ at one end; a read error may be behind it. V is TRBV28 and J is TRBJ2-1; 14 bases are shared with TRBD2. The CDR3 runs to 16 residues. Looked up from germline, CDR1 is MDHEN and CDR2 is SYDVKM. CDR3 in amino acids: CATSREGLAGDDAQFF. CDR3 coding DNA: TGTGCCACCAGTAGAGAGGGACTAGCGGGGGACGATGCGCAGTTCTTT.

In this sample, this clonotype turned up a few times. The chain employs TRBV7-8 and TRBJ2-5; D gene unclear. The CDR3 sequence is 16 residues long. Germline V gives CDR1 SGHVS, CDR2 FQNEAQ. The ends were cut back, 1 base at V and 4 bases at J, with 16 bases in the middle. The CDR3 DNA sequence: TGTGCCAGCAGCTTAGATCCGGGCCCGGCGGTAGAGACCCAGTACTTC. Translation: CASSLDPGPAVETQYF.

The rearrangement uses TRBV4-1 and TRBJ2-1; 12 bases agree with TRBD2. The CDR3 consists of 17 residues. The trim removed 2 bases at V and 4 bases at J, leaving 6 bases unmatched. Germline V CDR1 and CDR2: MGHRA, YSYEKL. CDR3 amino acids: CASSQYRTSGNYNEQFF. The DNA of the CDR3 is TGCGCCAGCAGCCAATATAGGACTAGCGGGAATTACAATGAGCAGTTCTTC.

The rearrangement uses TRBV7-9 and TRBJ2-3; 7 bases fit TRBD1. Per the germline V gene, CDR1 is SEHNR and CDR2 is FQNEAQ (reference sequence). Unmatched junction bases numbered 5, after V lost 5 bases and J lost 3 bases. The CDR3 spans 14 residues. The CDR3 spells CASSHDRVTDTQYF. The CDR3 DNA is TGTGCCAGCAGCCACGACAGGGTGACAGATACGCAGTATTTT.

The genes are TRBV7-6 and TRBJ1-1; no reliable D call. The CDR3 loop spans 13 amino acids. Per the germline V gene, CDR1 is SGHVS and CDR2 is FNYEAQ. The V end was cut by 1 base, the J end by 10 bases, with 13 bases between. The CDR3 sequence: CASSLGEDGGAFF. The CDR3, as DNA: TGTGCCAGCAGCTTAGGGGAGGACGGAGGAGCTTTCTTT.

This chain links TRBV9 with TRBJ1-3, with D uncertain. V lost 0 bases, J lost 0 bases, and 13 bases lay in between. The germline V gene encodes CDR1 SGDLS and CDR2 YYNGEE. The CDR3 runs to 17 residues. The CDR3 reads CASSVESLRSSGNTIYF. The DNA of the CDR3 is TGTGCCAGCAGCGTAGAGAGTTTGAGGAGCTCTGGAAACACCATATATTTT.

The rearrangement joins TRBV7-2 to TRBJ1-1; D unresolved. CDR1 and CDR2 (germline): SGHTA, FQGNSA. V lost 5 bases and J lost 7, with 14 bases in between. This CDR3 has 13 amino acids. Here the CDR3 reads CASSPLGGGEAFF. The CDR3 DNA reads as TGTGCCAGCAGCCCACTAGGAGGCGGTGAAGCTTTCTTT.

The rearrangement joins TRBV13 to TRBJ2-5; no clear D gene. This CDR3 spans 12 amino acids. Germline V gives CDR1 PRHDT, CDR2 FYEKMQ (reference sequence). Trimming pared 3 bases from V and 1 base from J, leaving 3 bases between. The CDR3 loop reads CASSFLQETQYF. CDR3 coding DNA: TGTGCCAGCAGCTTCCTCCAAGAGACCCAGTACTTC.

CDR3 nucleotide sequence: TGTGCCAGCAGCCCCAGGCGTCGGGGCCCCTCTGGAAACACCATATATTTT. Its protein product is CASSPRRRGPSGNTIYF. The rearrangement joins TRBV12-3 or TRBV12-4 to TRBJ1-3; weak D call: TRBD1 (5 bases). The V and J ends lost 6 bases and 0 bases respectively, with 18 bases between them. The CDR3 sequence is 17 residues long.

The CDR3 region is CASSYPKWTGPYEQYF. DNA of the CDR3: TGTGCCAGCAGTTATCCCAAGTGGACAGGCCCCTACGAGCAGTACTTC. The chain is built from TRBV6-6 and TRBJ2-7, with 7 nucleotides matching TRBD1. There are 16 residues in the CDR3. V trimming: 3 bases; J trimming: 2 bases; junction bases outside the gene matches: 10. The germline CDR1 and CDR2 sequences are MNHNY and SVGAGI (reference sequence).

CDR3 bases: TGTGCCATCAGTGACCGGGACAGGGGGGATCAGCCCCAGCATTTT. Translation: CAISDRDRGDQPQHF. This rearrangement joins TRBV10-3 to TRBJ1-5; TRBD1 agrees at 11 bases. The CDR3 spans 15 residues. Per germline, CDR1 ENHRY and CDR2 SYGVKD. The J segment lost 5 bases and the V segment lost 3 bases, leaving 3 bases of the junction unmatched.

CDR3: CASSVATSGPPKGRNTGELFF. CDR3 coding DNA: TGTGCCAGCAGCGTAGCTACTAGCGGGCCTCCCAAAGGGAGGAACACCGGGGAGCTGTTTTTT. The gene calls are TRBV9 and TRBJ2-2; 9 bases are shared with TRBD2. The CDR3 sequence is 21 residues long. J lost 1 base, V lost 0 bases, and 16 bases had no gene match. Germline CDR1 and CDR2: SGDLS and YYNGEE.

CDR3 sequence: CASLGANYGYTF. In DNA, the CDR3 is TGTGCCAGTTTAGGGGCTAACTATGGCTACACCTTC. This chain joins TRBV19 and TRBJ1-2, with a tentative D call TRBD1 (5 bases). This CDR3 spans 12 amino acids. V was trimmed by 8 bases and J by 0 bases, leaving 7 bases between them. Germline values: CDR1 LNHDA, CDR2 SQIVND (reference sequence).

This clonotype was recorded only once. A junction end diverges from the germline sequence, so it may reflect a read error. The chain has TRBV4-1 and TRBJ2-7, with 7 bases identical to TRBD2. This CDR3 region has 15 residues. Germline CDR1 MGHRA, CDR2 YSYEKL. CDR3 sequence reads: CASSSRLAASYVQYF. The CDR3 DNA is TGCGCCAGCAGCTCCAGACTAGCAGCTTCCTACGTGCAGTACTTC.

The J gene is TRBJ2-2, the V gene TRBV3-1; possibly TRBD2 for D (5 bases). The germline V and J ends were trimmed by 4 bases and 3 bases, with 21 bases remaining between them. Germline V gene sequence: CDR1 LGHDT, CDR2 YNNKEL (reference sequence). The CDR3 is 18 amino acids. The CDR3 DNA is TGTGCCAGCAGCCCTCTTGTATCCAAGCGGCGGGACACCGGGGAGCTGTTTTTT. Its translation is CASSPLVSKRRDTGELFF.